One and the same sample provided the 23 T cell receptor beta chains below, sequenced in a study of cytomegalovirus exposure and HLA in healthy donors. PCR employed 60 Vbeta and 13 Jbeta primers. The protocol was immunoSEQ multiplex PCR, while the TCRdb copy is restricted to in-frame clones and leaves out a portion. The table includes more than 80,000 clones, around 85% detected once. The sample comprised PBMCs. All receptors come from a man in his sixties in good health and CMV-seronegative.

The V and J genes are TRBV28 and TRBJ1-2, with 7 nucleotides matching TRBD1. Per the germline V gene, CDR1 is MDHEN and CDR2 is SYDVKM. This CDR3 has 14 amino acids. The V gene end was trimmed by 6 bases and the J gene end by 2 bases; junction bases not matched to a gene: 6. DNA for the CDR3: TGTGCCAGCAGAGAATTGGGACAGAACTATGGCTACACCTTC. It specifies CASRELGQNYGYTF.

This chain joins TRBV5-6 and TRBJ2-1; a weak D match, TRBD1 (5 bases). The CDR3 sequence is 13 residues long. CDR1 and CDR2 from the germline V gene are SGHDT and YYEEEE. V gave up 0 bases and J gave up 8 bases, with 9 bases separating them. The CDR3 sequence: CASSLGQIDEQFF. The CDR3 region has the DNA TGTGCCAGCAGCTTGGGACAGATCGATGAGCAGTTCTTC.

This clone is a singleton in its sample. The gene calls are TRBV5-8 and TRBJ1-4; tentative D call: TRBD1 (6 bases). Trimming left V 7 bases short and J 4 bases short, with 17 bases between. Germline V gene lookup returns CDR1 SGHTS and CDR2 YDEGEE. CDR3 length: 15 amino acids. The CDR3: CASQTGRGVNEKLFF. CDR3 sequence (DNA): TGTGCCAGCCAGACAGGCCGAGGGGTTAATGAAAAACTGTTTTTT.

This clone has a handful of counts. V usage is TRBV9 and J usage is TRBJ2-4; 12 bases fit TRBD2. CDR3 length equals 18 residues. The trim removed 3 bases at V and 0 bases at J, leaving 7 bases unmatched. Per germline, CDR1 SGDLS and CDR2 YYNGEE. The CDR3 loop reads CASSASGGGTLAKNIQYF. The CDR3 coding sequence is TGTGCCAGCAGCGCTAGCGGGGGGGGGACCCTAGCCAAAAACATTCAGTACTTC.

In DNA, the CDR3 is TGTGCCAGTAGTGAGGGGACAGTTAATGAAAAACTGTTTTTT. Protein sequence: CASSEGTVNEKLFF. The chain couples TRBV19 to TRBJ1-4; 7 bases fit TRBD1. Germline V gives CDR1 LNHDA, CDR2 SQIVND (reference sequence). Germline trimming cut 5 bases from V and 4 bases from J; bases unmatched to any gene: 4. The CDR3 runs 14 residues.

This sequence joins TRBV4-3 and TRBJ2-3, with TRBD1 identical over 9 bases. From germline, CDR1 is LGHNA and CDR2 YSLEER. This CDR3 has 15 residues. The trim removed 1 base at V and 4 bases at J, leaving 3 bases unmatched. CDR3 region: CASSQVTGGADTQYF. CDR3 nucleotides: TGCGCCAGCAGCCAAGTAACAGGGGGCGCAGATACGCAGTATTTT.

V and J are TRBV4-2 and TRBJ2-5, with D maybe TRBD2 (7 bases). The CDR3 loop spans 15 amino acids. Trimming cost V 0 bases and J 4 bases, with 12 bases left between them. Germline loops: CDR1 LGHNA, CDR2 YNFKEQ. The CDR3: CASSQDLRGGETQYF. For the CDR3, the DNA is TGTGCCAGCAGCCAAGATCTGAGGGGGGGAGAGACCCAGTACTTC.

The chain couples TRBV19 to TRBJ1-4; D is undetermined. The V end was cut by 5 bases, the J end by 8 bases, with 18 bases between. Germline-derived CDR1 and CDR2 are LNHDA and SQIVND (reference sequence). This CDR3 has 15 amino acids. The CDR3 loop is CASSVARVTREKLFF. DNA of the CDR3: TGTGCCAGTAGTGTGGCGCGGGTGACGAGGGAAAAACTGTTTTTT. The full variable domain, rest sourced from reference TRBV19 and TRBJ1-4, is DGGITQSPKYLFRKEGQNVTLSCEQNLNHDAMYWYRQDPGQGLRLIYYSQIVNDFQKGDIAEGYSVSREKKESFPLTVTSAQKNPTAFYLCASSVARVTREKLFFGSGTQLSVL.

The V and J genes are TRBV9 and TRBJ2-7, with TRBD1 as a possible D gene (6 bases). The CDR3 sequence is 15 residues long. Germline V gene sequence: CDR1 SGDLS, CDR2 YYNGEE. Between the trimmed V and J ends, which lost 3 bases and 5 bases, there was a span of 18 bases. The CDR3 spells CASSAGTLTSDEQYF. In nucleotides, the CDR3 is TGTGCCAGCAGCGCTGGGACACTAACTAGTGACGAGCAGTACTTC.

The chain links TRBV5-1 to TRBJ1-5; 7 bases fit TRBD1. The CDR3 runs to 15 residues. The junction had 6 bases not matched to a gene; V was cut back by 0 bases and J by 6 bases. CDR1 and CDR2 (germline): SGHRS, YFSETQ. The CDR3 DNA is TGCGCCAGCAGCTTGGGACAGGGTATAGGTCAGCCCCAGCATTTT. Its translation: CASSLGQGIGQPQHF. The full variable domain, completed using reference TRBV5-1 and TRBJ1-5, is KAGVTQTPRYLIKTRGQQVTLSCSPISGHRSVSWYQQTPGQGLQFLFEYFSETQRNKGNFPGRFSGRQFSNSRSEMNVSTLELGDSALYLCASSLGQGIGQPQHFGDGTRLSIL.

This chain uses TRBV4-1 with TRBJ2-3; TRBD1 might be the D (6 bases). V dropped 3 bases and J dropped 3 bases, with 19 bases sitting between them. This CDR3 spans 17 amino acids. Germline V gene data show CDR1 as MGHRA and CDR2 as YSYEKL. In nucleotides, the CDR3 is TGCGCCAGCAGCCACGGAGAGCGGCAGGGGTCAACAGATACGCAGTATTTT. Translation: CASSHGERQGSTDTQYF.

This clone was seen a few times. This chain joins TRBV18 and TRBJ1-4, with TRBD1 matching over 8 bases. The CDR3 length is 12 residues. Trimming cost V 5 bases and J 11 bases; bases outside gene matches: 4. Germline CDR1 KGHSH, CDR2 LQKENI. In DNA form, the CDR3 reads TGTGCCAGCTCATCGGGACAGGATAAACTGTTTTTT. Protein: CASSSGQDKLFF.

The CDR3 nucleotides are TGTGCCAGCAGTTTCGGGACAGGGTTTACCGGGGAGCTGTTTTTT. Protein: CASSFGTGFTGELFF. J is TRBJ2-2 and V is TRBV27, with 9 bases that match TRBD1. The ends lost 3 bases at V and 5 bases at J; junction bases unmatched: 4. The CDR3 is 15 amino acids. CDR1 MNHEY and CDR2 SMNVEV come from the germline V gene (reference sequence).

This clone was detected only once. The chain couples TRBV19 to TRBJ2-1; perhaps TRBD1 as D (5 bases). The CDR3 runs to 15 residues. The V and J ends lost 5 bases and 3 bases respectively, with 14 bases between them. The germline V gene has CDR1 LNHDA and CDR2 SQIVND (reference sequence). This chain's CDR3 is CASSSRTWIYNEQFF. The CDR3 DNA reads TGTGCCAGTAGTTCGCGGACATGGATCTACAATGAGCAGTTCTTC.

This clone has a single count. J is TRBJ1-5 and V is TRBV4-1, with 9 nucleotides matching TRBD1. CDR3 length equals 15 residues. V trimming: 2 bases; J trimming: 6 bases; junction bases outside the gene matches: 5. In germline, CDR1 is MGHRA, CDR2 YSYEKL. The CDR3 DNA follows: TGCGCCAGCAGCCAAACACAGGGGGCGGCTCAGCCCCAGCATTTT. Its protein product is CASSQTQGAAQPQHF.

The J gene is TRBJ2-3, the V gene TRBV5-1, with 7 nucleotides matching TRBD2. The germline V gene encodes CDR1 SGHRS and CDR2 YFSETQ. The ends lost 2 bases at V and 4 bases at J; junction bases unmatched: 1. The CDR3 runs to 13 residues. CDR3 amino acids: CASSFTSADTQYF. The DNA of the CDR3 is TGCGCCAGCAGCTTTACTAGCGCAGATACGCAGTATTTT.

The chain employs TRBV18 and TRBJ2-5; possible D gene TRBD2, 5 bases. There are 13 residues in the CDR3. Germline CDR1 reads KGHSH; CDR2 reads LQKENI. V lost 1 base and J 5 bases, leaving 8 bases between the germline ends. CDR3 region: CASSPLTGETQYF. The CDR3 coding sequence is TGTGCCAGCTCACCACTGACGGGGGAGACCCAGTACTTC.

The chain links TRBV6-5 to TRBJ1-2, with no clear D. The CDR3 totals 13 residues. Germline CDR1 MNHEY, CDR2 SVGAGI. The V end lost 5 bases, the J end lost 2 bases, and 9 bases lay between the germline ends. DNA for the CDR3: TGTGCCAGCAGTCAAACACCCAACTATGGCTACACCTTC. Its protein is CASSQTPNYGYTF.

The CDR3 sequence: CASSTKGAMNTDTQYF. As DNA, the CDR3 is TGCGCCAGCAGCACGAAGGGGGCCATGAACACAGATACGCAGTATTTT. This chain joins TRBV5-1 and TRBJ2-3; 7 positions agree with TRBD1. V lost 4 bases and J lost 2; bases outside the gene matches: 10. The CDR3 spans 16 residues. Per germline, CDR1 SGHRS and CDR2 YFSETQ.

About this clone itself: Other DNA sequences in this sample translate to the same CDR3. The chain couples TRBV6-5 to TRBJ1-2; no clear D. CDR3 length: 13 amino acids. V was trimmed by 2 bases and J by 5 bases, leaving 9 bases between them. CDR1 and CDR2 from the germline V gene are MNHEY and SVGAGI. CDR3 DNA sequence: TGTGCCAGCAGTTACAGTTTGAGATATGGCTACACCTTC. This gives the protein CASSYSLRYGYTF.

This sequence joins TRBV9 and TRBJ1-3; 10 bases align to TRBD1. Losses at the gene ends were 0 bases for V and 5 bases for J; bases not matched to a gene: 2. The CDR3 contains 15 residues. In germline, CDR1 is SGDLS, CDR2 YYNGEE. CDR3: CASSVEGQGRNTIYF. CDR3 nucleotide sequence: TGTGCCAGCAGCGTAGAGGGACAGGGGCGAAACACCATATATTTT.

J is TRBJ2-1 and V is TRBV5-4; 14 positions agree with TRBD2. The junction had 6 bases not matched to a gene; V was cut back by 3 bases and J by 4 bases. Germline V gives CDR1 SGHNT, CDR2 YYREEE (reference sequence). CDR3 size: 17 residues. CDR3 DNA sequence: TGTGCCAGCAGCTCCGGAGGACTAGCGGGGGGATACAATGAGCAGTTCTTC. Translating it yields CASSSGGLAGGYNEQFF.

Concerning this clone itself: This specimen includes other DNA sequences encoding the same CDR3. The rearrangement joins TRBV19 to TRBJ1-5, with 9 bases fitting TRBD1. This CDR3 contains 14 residues. Germline V CDR1 and CDR2: LNHDA, SQIVND (reference sequence). V dropped 5 bases and J dropped 7; count of bases not matched to a gene: 6. The CDR3 protein is CASSVDRGGQPQHF. CDR3 bases: TGTGCCAGTAGTGTGGACAGGGGAGGCCAGCCCCAGCATTTT.